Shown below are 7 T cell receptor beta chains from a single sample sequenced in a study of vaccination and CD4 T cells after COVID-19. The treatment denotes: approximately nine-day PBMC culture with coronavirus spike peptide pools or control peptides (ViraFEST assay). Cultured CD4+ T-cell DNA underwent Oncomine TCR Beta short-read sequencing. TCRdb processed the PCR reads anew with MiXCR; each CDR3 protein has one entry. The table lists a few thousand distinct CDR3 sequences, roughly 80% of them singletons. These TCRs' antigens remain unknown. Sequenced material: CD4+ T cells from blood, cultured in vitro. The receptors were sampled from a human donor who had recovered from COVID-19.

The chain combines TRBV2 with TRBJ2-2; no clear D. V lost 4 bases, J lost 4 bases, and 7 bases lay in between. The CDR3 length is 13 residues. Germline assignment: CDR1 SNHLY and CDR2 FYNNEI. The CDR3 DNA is TGTGCCAGCAGTGCAGTGGGCACCGGGGAGCTGTTTTTT. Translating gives CASSAVGTGELFF.

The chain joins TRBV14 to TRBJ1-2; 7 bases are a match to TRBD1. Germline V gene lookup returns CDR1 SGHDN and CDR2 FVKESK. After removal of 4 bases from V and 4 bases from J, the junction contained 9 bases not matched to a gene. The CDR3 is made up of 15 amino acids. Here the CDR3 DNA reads TGTGCCAGCAGCCGACGGGAGGGGGCAATCTATGGCTACACCTTC. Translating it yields CASSRREGAIYGYTF.

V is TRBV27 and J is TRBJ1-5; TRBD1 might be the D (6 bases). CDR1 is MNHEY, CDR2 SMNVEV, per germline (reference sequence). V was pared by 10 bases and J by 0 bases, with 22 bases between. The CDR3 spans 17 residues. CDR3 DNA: TGTGCCACCGGGGGGCAGGGGAGGACCTATAGCAATCAGCCCCAGCATTTT. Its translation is CATGGQGRTYSNQPQHF.

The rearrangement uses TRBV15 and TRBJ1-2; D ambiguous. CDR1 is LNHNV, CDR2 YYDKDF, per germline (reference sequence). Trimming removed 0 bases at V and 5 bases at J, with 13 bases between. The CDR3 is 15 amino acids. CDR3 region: CATSRDFATLYGYTF. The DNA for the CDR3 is TGTGCCACCAGCAGAGATTTCGCGACCTTATATGGCTACACCTTC.

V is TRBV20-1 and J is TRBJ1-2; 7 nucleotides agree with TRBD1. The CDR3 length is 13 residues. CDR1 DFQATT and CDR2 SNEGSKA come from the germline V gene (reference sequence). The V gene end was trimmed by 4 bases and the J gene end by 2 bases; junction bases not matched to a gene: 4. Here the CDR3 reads CSAKRTGNYGYTF. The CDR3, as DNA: TGCAGTGCTAAAAGGACAGGAAACTATGGCTACACCTTC.

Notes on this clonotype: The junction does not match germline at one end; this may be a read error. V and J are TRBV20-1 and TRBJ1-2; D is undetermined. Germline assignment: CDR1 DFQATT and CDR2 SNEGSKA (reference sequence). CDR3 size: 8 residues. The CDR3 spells CSAPPRAF. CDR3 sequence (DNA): TGCAGTGCCCCCCCCCGTGCCTTC.

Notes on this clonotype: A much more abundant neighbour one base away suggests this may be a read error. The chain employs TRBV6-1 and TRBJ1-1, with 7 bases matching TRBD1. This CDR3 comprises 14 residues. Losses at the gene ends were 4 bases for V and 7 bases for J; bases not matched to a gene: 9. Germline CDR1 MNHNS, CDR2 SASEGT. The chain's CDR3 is CASSARTGGLEAFF. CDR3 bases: TGTGCCAGCAGTGCCCGGACAGGAGGCCTTGAAGCTTTCTTT.